Each of the 29 T cell receptor beta chains below was sequenced from the same sample in a study of blood T cell repertoires in COVID-19 (dated by TCRdb to 2018 to 2021). Libraries were prepared through the immunoSEQ multiplex PCR assay. This is the immuneACCESS table as TCRdb keeps it, with only in-frame sequences that have V and J called. A part of the clones is gone; compared with another copy, unresolved V genes explain less than half, and the rest is unexplained. Within this sample are some 93,000 clones, with roughly 83% of them counted one time only. Together, the top ten hold 24% of the sample. Material for sequencing was peripheral blood. These receptors all come from a human donor in a cohort sampled during active COVID-19.

The V call is TRBV19, the J call TRBJ2-3; 8 nucleotides line up with TRBD1. The CDR3 covers 12 residues. Germline CDR1 reads LNHDA; CDR2 reads SQIVND (reference sequence). The V segment lost 5 bases and the J segment 10 bases; nucleotides outside the gene matches: 5. The CDR3 DNA sequence: TGTGCCAGTAGTGCGGGACAGGTGGCGCAGTATTTT. This translates into CASSAGQVAQYF.

This rearrangement joins TRBV7-2 to TRBJ2-2, with no clear D. CDR3 length equals 14 residues. CDR1 is SGHTA and CDR2 is FQGNSA in the germline V gene. V lost 5 bases to trimming and J lost 5 bases, with 12 bases between them. DNA for the CDR3: TGTGCCAGCAGCCTTCCGACATATACCGGGGAGCTGTTTTTT. This encodes CASSLPTYTGELFF.

The genes are TRBV7-3 and TRBJ1-1, with D possibly TRBD1 on 6 matching bases. This CDR3 region has 16 residues. CDR1 SGHTA and CDR2 FQGTGA come from the germline V gene. The V end lost 0 bases, the J end lost 0 bases, and 11 bases lay between the germline ends. The chain's CDR3 is CASSLTRDTMNTEAFF. Here the CDR3 DNA reads TGTGCCAGCAGCTTAACCCGGGACACTATGAACACTGAAGCTTTCTTT.

The rearrangement links TRBV28 to TRBJ1-1; D gene ambiguous. The V end lost 0 bases, the J end lost 4 bases, and 12 bases lay between the germline ends. CDR1 and CDR2 (germline): MDHEN, SYDVKM. The CDR3 spans 15 residues. CDR3 sequence reads: CASSLWHGRGTEAFF. CDR3 DNA: TGTGCCAGCAGTTTATGGCACGGCCGGGGCACTGAAGCTTTCTTT.

The chain couples TRBV7-6 to TRBJ1-5; TRBD1 aligns across 9 bases. CDR1 and CDR2 from the germline V gene are SGHVS and FNYEAQ. Trimming cost V 5 bases and J 6 bases; bases outside gene matches: 5. The CDR3 has 14 amino acids. In nucleotides, the CDR3 is TGTGCCAGCAGCAAGACAGGGGGAGGTCAGCCCCAGCATTTT. Translating gives CASSKTGGGQPQHF.

The V call is TRBV5-1, the J call TRBJ2-3; D is perhaps TRBD1 (5 bases). Germline V CDR1 and CDR2: SGHRS, YFSETQ. CDR3 size: 14 residues. V was trimmed by 4 bases and J by 4 bases, leaving 13 bases between them. In DNA, the CDR3 is TGCGCCAGCAGCGTAGCCCAGGGCGCAGATACGCAGTATTTT. Its protein product is CASSVAQGADTQYF.

This clone was picked up one time. The chain uses TRBV11-3 and TRBJ2-7; 9 bases are a match to TRBD1. V dropped 4 bases and J dropped 5; count of bases not matched to a gene: 9. Germline V lookup: CDR1 SGHNT, CDR2 YENEEA. CDR3 length equals 15 residues. The DNA for the CDR3 is TGTGCCAGCAGCTCCCCCCGGACAGGGGACCACGAGCAGTACTTC. Amino acids: CASSSPRTGDHEQYF. Using reference TRBV11-3 and TRBJ2-7 for the parts outside the CDR3, the full variable domain is EAGVVQSPRYKIIEKKQPVAFWCNPISGHNTLYWYLQNLGQGPELLIRYENEEAVDDSQLPKDRFSAERLKGVDSTLKIQPAELGDSAVYLCASSSPRTGDHEQYFGPGTRLTVT.

V is TRBV5-1 and J is TRBJ2-3; 10 bases are shared with TRBD1. The germline V gene encodes CDR1 SGHRS and CDR2 YFSETQ. The ends lost 2 bases at V and 4 bases at J; junction bases unmatched: 4. CDR3 length: 15 amino acids. The CDR3 nucleotides are TGCGCCAGCAGCTTTATCGGACAGGGGGCAGATACGCAGTATTTT. The encoded protein is CASSFIGQGADTQYF. The variable domain in full, with the rest retrieved from reference TRBV5-1 and TRBJ2-3, is KAGVTQTPRYLIKTRGQQVTLSCSPISGHRSVSWYQQTPGQGLQFLFEYFSETQRNKGNFPGRFSGRQFSNSRSEMNVSTLELGDSALYLCASSFIGQGADTQYFGPGTRLTVL.

This clone is a singleton in its sample. The J gene is TRBJ2-6, the V gene TRBV7-9, with a tentative D call TRBD2 (6 bases). Germline CDR1 SEHNR, CDR2 FQNEAQ (reference sequence). CDR3 length equals 16 residues. The V gene lost 5 bases and the J gene lost 3 bases, with 14 bases spanning the gap. The CDR3 reads CASSPAGLDGANVLTF. CDR3 nucleotides: TGTGCCAGCAGCCCGGCGGGGTTGGATGGGGCCAACGTCCTGACTTTC. The full variable domain, its missing parts supplied by reference TRBV7-9 and TRBJ2-6, is DTGVSQNPRHKITKRGQNVTFRCDPISEHNRLYWYRQTLGQGPEFLTYFQNEAQLEKSRLLSDRFSAERPKGSFSTLEIQRTEQGDSAMYLCASSPAGLDGANVLTFGAGSRLTVL.

This clone appeared a few times. The chain has TRBV5-1 and TRBJ1-2; 10 bases line up with TRBD1. CDR1 SGHRS and CDR2 YFSETQ come from the germline V gene. The CDR3 extends over 14 amino acids. The junction had 5 bases not matched to a gene; V was cut back by 2 bases and J by 7 bases. The CDR3 region is CASSLNRDRGGYTF. The CDR3 DNA sequence: TGCGCCAGCAGCTTAAACCGGGACAGGGGTGGCTACACCTTC.

This chain connects TRBV29-1 to TRBJ2-7, with 7 positions matching TRBD1. There are 15 residues in the CDR3. Germline lookup yields CDR1 SQVTM and CDR2 ANQGSEA. Trimming removed 2 bases from V and 4 bases from J; junction bases left unmatched: 11. CDR3 region: CSVESWTGAMYEQYF. The CDR3 DNA follows: TGCAGCGTTGAAAGCTGGACAGGAGCAATGTACGAGCAGTACTTC.

V and J are TRBV19 and TRBJ2-1; 10 bases line up with TRBD2. J was trimmed by 4 bases and V by 0 bases; bases with no gene match: 0. Germline assignment: CDR1 LNHDA and CDR2 SQIVND (reference sequence). This CDR3 is built from 15 residues. CDR3 protein: CASSIEAGGYNEQFF. The CDR3 DNA reads as TGTGCCAGTAGTATAGAAGCGGGAGGGTACAATGAGCAGTTCTTC.

This clone was counted a single time. The chain uses TRBV5-1 and TRBJ2-1; 8 bases are a match to TRBD1. Germline assignment: CDR1 SGHRS and CDR2 YFSETQ. Trimming cost V 4 bases and J 2 bases; bases outside gene matches: 2. This CDR3 spans 14 amino acids. The DNA of the CDR3 is TGCGCCAGCAGCAGGACAGGGACCTACAATGAGCAGTTCTTC. This sequence encodes CASSRTGTYNEQFF.

The chain recombines TRBV28 with TRBJ2-5, with 10 bases matching TRBD2. The CDR3 has 17 residues. V was clipped by 5 bases and J by 5 bases; unmatched bases: 14. CDR1 is MDHEN, CDR2 SYDVKM, per germline. CDR3 region: CASSPPPGTSVRETQYF. For the CDR3, the DNA is TGTGCCAGCAGTCCTCCTCCCGGGACTAGCGTACGGGAGACCCAGTACTTC.

The chain combines TRBV19 with TRBJ1-5; possible D gene TRBD1, 6 bases. V was pared by 1 base and J by 1 base, with 23 bases between. CDR1 is LNHDA, CDR2 SQIVND, per germline (reference sequence). The CDR3 is 20 amino acids. The CDR3 loop is CASSIVIWTATPLSNQPQHF. The CDR3 DNA follows: TGTGCCAGTAGTATAGTTATCTGGACAGCCACCCCACTCAGCAATCAGCCCCAGCATTTT.

The V gene is TRBV4-3, the J gene TRBJ2-7; D possibly corresponds to TRBD2 (5 bases). The CDR3 is 13 residues long. The V end lost 0 bases, the J end lost 7 bases, and 10 bases lay between the germline ends. Germline V CDR1 and CDR2: LGHNA, YSLEER. The CDR3 DNA reads TGCGCCAGCAGCCAAGATGAGGGAAGGGAGCAGTACTTC. Translated: CASSQDEGREQYF.

The rearrangement uses TRBV6-2 or TRBV6-3 and TRBJ2-3, with TRBD2 matching over 11 bases. The germline V gene encodes CDR1 MNHEY and CDR2 SVGEGT. Trimming cost V 0 bases and J 2 bases; bases outside gene matches: 7. The CDR3 covers 18 residues. CDR3 bases: TGTGCCAGCAGTTACTCGACCACGACTAGCGGGATCACAGATACGCAGTATTTT. It yields the protein CASSYSTTTSGITDTQYF.

This clone has just a few counts. The J gene is TRBJ2-2, the V gene TRBV20-1; 7 bases match TRBD2. V lost 3 bases to trimming and J lost 3 bases; unmatched junction nucleotides: 10. This CDR3 is 16 amino acids long. Germline lookup yields CDR1 DFQATT and CDR2 SNEGSKA (reference sequence). CDR3 amino acids: CSASPYEGGDTGELFF. The CDR3 DNA reads as TGCAGTGCTAGTCCTTATGAGGGAGGGGACACCGGGGAGCTGTTTTTT.

This chain links TRBV28 with TRBJ2-5; 11 bases map to TRBD2. The trim removed 6 bases at V and 4 bases at J, leaving 10 bases unmatched. Germline CDR1 MDHEN, CDR2 SYDVKM. The CDR3 has 16 amino acids. This CDR3 is CASRSLAGVVPETQYF. In DNA, the CDR3 is TGTGCCAGCAGGTCACTAGCGGGAGTAGTCCCAGAGACCCAGTACTTC. Drawing the rest from reference TRBV28 and TRBJ2-5, the complete variable domain is DVKVTQSSRYLVKRTGEKVFLECVQDMDHENMFWYRQDPGLGLRLIYFSYDVKMKEKGDIPEGYSVSREKKERFSLILESASTNQTSMYLCASRSLAGVVPETQYFGPGTRLLVL.

The gene calls are TRBV11-2 and TRBJ2-1; 15 bases agree with TRBD2. Germline V lookup: CDR1 SGHAT, CDR2 FQNNGV. V lost 3 bases, J lost 3 bases, and 6 bases stayed unmatched. The CDR3 sequence is 18 residues long. Here the CDR3 reads CASSLGLAGGGDYNEQFF. CDR3 bases: TGTGCCAGCAGCTTGGGACTAGCGGGAGGAGGAGACTACAATGAGCAGTTCTTC.

The chain joins TRBV10-1 to TRBJ2-3; D possibly corresponds to TRBD2 (7 bases). V was pared by 3 bases and J by 10 bases, with 14 bases between. CDR1 WNHNN and CDR2 SYGVQD come from the germline V gene (reference sequence). The CDR3 covers 13 residues. The CDR3 here is CASSDPPGGPQYF. The CDR3 nucleotides read TGCGCCAGCAGTGATCCCCCCGGGGGGCCGCAGTATTTT.

The chain has TRBV19 and TRBJ1-5; D gene ambiguous. CDR3 length equals 12 residues. Trimming took off 4 bases at V and 9 bases at J, with 10 bases between the two ends. The germline V gene encodes CDR1 LNHDA and CDR2 SQIVND (reference sequence). CDR3 nucleotides: TGTGCCAGTAGTACCGATGCGAGGCCCCAGCATTTT. Translating gives CASSTDARPQHF.

V usage is TRBV3-1 (or the pseudogene TRBV3-2) and J usage is TRBJ2-7; the D gene is possibly TRBD2 (6 bases). Germline V gene data show CDR1 as LGHDT and CDR2 as YNNKEL (reference sequence). There are 14 residues in the CDR3. V shed 2 bases and J shed 6 bases, with 14 bases lying between them. The CDR3 DNA sequence: TGTGCCAGCAGCCAATATGGAGGGGTCGCCGAGCAGTACTTC. Protein: CASSQYGGVAEQYF.

With respect to this clone: Different DNA sequences within this sample yield the same CDR3. V usage is TRBV5-6 and J usage is TRBJ2-5; D ambiguous. Germline loops: CDR1 SGHDT, CDR2 YYEEEE. V lost 1 base and J lost 5, with 3 bases in between. This CDR3 comprises 11 residues. The CDR3, as DNA: TGTGCCAGCAGCTTGTATGAGACCCAGTACTTC. This sequence encodes CASSLYETQYF.

The rearrangement links TRBV6-5 to TRBJ2-5, with D perhaps TRBD1 (5 bases). The CDR3 totals 13 residues. Trimming cost V 10 bases and J 5 bases, with 17 bases left between them. Germline V gives CDR1 MNHEY, CDR2 SVGAGI. The CDR3 is CATYGMGRETQYF. The CDR3 DNA sequence: TGTGCCACCTACGGAATGGGGCGGGAGACCCAGTACTTC.

V is TRBV2 and J is TRBJ2-1; D not certain. CDR3 length: 14 amino acids. V lost 3 bases to trimming and J lost 0 bases, with 6 bases between them. The germline gives CDR1 SNHLY, CDR2 FYNNEI. The DNA of the CDR3 is TGTGCCAGCAGTGAGCTGAGCTCCTACAATGAGCAGTTCTTC. Protein sequence: CASSELSSYNEQFF. Using reference TRBV2 and TRBJ2-1 for the parts outside the CDR3, the full variable domain is EPEVTQTPSHQVTQMGQEVILRCVPISNHLYFYWYRQILGQKVEFLVSFYNNEISEKSEIFDDQFSVERPDGSNFTLKIRSTKLEDSAMYFCASSELSSYNEQFFGPGTRLTVL.

The chain couples TRBV15 to TRBJ2-5; D gene unclear. Trimming removed 5 bases from V and 5 bases from J, with 12 bases in between. Germline V gene data show CDR1 as LNHNV and CDR2 as YYDKDF (reference sequence). The CDR3 spans 13 residues. CDR3 nucleotide sequence: TGTGCCACCAGCGGGCAGATTCAGGAGACCCAGTACTTC. Translated, it gives CATSGQIQETQYF. Filled out from reference TRBV15 and TRBJ2-5, the complete variable domain reads DAMVIQNPRYQVTQFGKPVTLSCSQTLNHNVMYWYQQKSSQAPKLLFHYYDKDFNNEADTPDNFQSRRPNTSFCFLDIRSPGLGDTAMYLCATSGQIQETQYFGPGTRLLVL.

V usage is TRBV28 and J usage is TRBJ2-3, with TRBD1 identical over 7 bases. Germline V gives CDR1 MDHEN, CDR2 SYDVKM. CDR3 length: 17 residues. With 4 bases clipped from V and 0 bases from J, the junction kept 10 bases outside the gene matches. CDR3 region: CASSSLYRGVSTDTQYF. Here the CDR3 DNA reads TGTGCCAGCAGTTCTCTCTACAGGGGAGTGAGCACAGATACGCAGTATTTT. Based on the CDR3 plus reference TRBV28 and TRBJ2-3, the full variable domain is DVKVTQSSRYLVKRTGEKVFLECVQDMDHENMFWYRQDPGLGLRLIYFSYDVKMKEKGDIPEGYSVSREKKERFSLILESASTNQTSMYLCASSSLYRGVSTDTQYFGPGTRLTVL.

The genes are TRBV14 and TRBJ1-2, with 8 bases matching TRBD1. The germline V gene has CDR1 SGHDN and CDR2 FVKESK. J lost 8 bases, V lost 0 bases, and 8 bases had no gene match. CDR3 length: 15 amino acids. The CDR3 DNA is TGTGCCAGCAGCCAAGACCCGGGACAGGCCTACGGCTACACCTTC. Encoded protein: CASSQDPGQAYGYTF.